Included here is one TCR beta chain sequence, with context. The antigen is unknown. It was with 60 Vbeta and 13 Jbeta primers that the PCR ran. This table comes from immunoSEQ multiplex PCR, and its TCRdb copy is limited to in-frame clones, with some not included. The repertoire holds under 70,000 clones, about nine tenths seen once, with 2% in the top ten. The data derive from a study of cytomegalovirus exposure and HLA in healthy donors. Study results and limitations: A link between a missense DCLRE1C variant and TCR beta V- and J-gene trimming emerged from a later analysis.

The CDR3 length is 13 residues. V was shortened by 5 bases and J by 3 bases, with 9 bases between the two germline ends. Germline CDR1 and CDR2: SGHDN and FVKESK. V is TRBV14 and J is TRBJ2-3; D remains unclear. Sequenced input: PBMCs. The clonotype comes from a woman aged 25 to 39 in good health and CMV-seronegative. This chain's CDR3 is CASSDTVTDTQYF. As DNA, the CDR3 is TGTGCCAGCAGCGACACAGTGACAGATACGCAGTATTTT. Full variable domain (outside the CDR3, taken from reference TRBV14 and TRBJ2-3): EAGVTQFPSHSVIEKGQTVTLRCDPISGHDNLYWYRRVMGKEIKFLLHFVKESKQDESGMPNNRFLAERTGGTYSTLKVQPAELEDSGVYFCASSDTVTDTQYFGPGTRLTVL.